These 27 T cell receptor gamma chains share one sample of origin, sequenced in a study of intestinal T cells in coeliac disease. The TRG library came from 200 ng of biopsy DNA amplified with LymphoTrack primers. TCRdb redid the clone calls on the multiplex PCR reads with CATT. Of over 300 gamma-chain clones in the sample, about half were seen once. Ten formalin-fixed paraffin-embedded scrolls, each 5 µm thick, supplied each case's genomic DNA. The sample was a duodenal biopsy. The receptors derive from a human donor with celiac disease.

J is TRGJ1 or TRGJ2 and V is TRGV9. Trimming cost V 5 bases and J 13 bases; bases outside gene matches: 17. The CDR3 sequence is 13 residues long. The germline V gene has CDR1 GITISATS and CDR2 ISYDGTV (reference sequence). The CDR3 is CALWALRDIRKLF. The CDR3 bases are TGTGCCTTGTGGGCCCTAAGGGATATAAGAAAACTCTTT.

This chain connects TRGV5P to TRGJ1 or TRGJ2. TRGV5P is an annotated pseudogene. This CDR3 has 14 residues. This CDR3 reads CATLRLDPIYKKLF. The CDR3 bases are TGTGCCACCCTCCGGCTGGACCCTATTTATAAGAAACTCTTT.

A few counts support this clone. A much larger clone differs from this one at a single base, so this may be a read error. J is TRGJ1 or TRGJ2 and V is TRGV9. The germline CDR1 and CDR2 sequences are GITISATS and ISYDGTV (reference sequence). The CDR3 is 12 residues long. The CDR3 is CALWEPYYKKLF. The DNA for the CDR3 is TGTGCCTTGTGGGAGCCATATTACAAGAAACTCTTT.

The gene calls are TRGV10 and TRGJP1. TRGV10 is recorded as an ORF, its role being uncertain. The CDR3 consists of 13 residues. The V segment lost 8 bases and the J segment 11 bases; nucleotides outside the gene matches: 12. The CDR3 region has the DNA TGTGCTGCGTGGGATTTCCACGTGTGGTTCAAGATATTT. Translation: CAAWDFHVWFKIF.

CDR3 sequence (DNA): TGTGCACCTGGGCCAAATTATTATAAGAAACTCTTT. Residues: CAPGPNYYKKLF. This rearrangement joins TRGV8 to TRGJ1 or TRGJ2. This CDR3 comprises 12 residues. Germline-derived CDR1 and CDR2 are VENAVY and YDSYNSRV.

The table lists this clone with a few counts. A far more abundant clone sits one base away, making this likely a read error. The chain has TRGV3 and TRGJ1 or TRGJ2. The CDR3 runs 14 residues. Trimming took 4 bases from V and 3 from J; bases not matched to a gene: 9. The germline V gene has CDR1 VTNTFY and CDR2 YDVSTARD (reference sequence). The chain's CDR3 is CATWDRDRYYKKLF. Written as DNA, the CDR3 is TGTGCCACCTGGGATAGGGACCGTTATTATAAGAAACTCTTT.

This clone is hyperexpanded (1% or more) by share. The rearrangement links TRGV9 to TRGJ1 or TRGJ2. V dropped 3 bases and J dropped 4; count of bases not matched to a gene: 3. Germline CDR1 reads GITISATS; CDR2 reads ISYDGTV (reference sequence). CDR3 length: 12 amino acids. The CDR3 nucleotides read TGTGCCTTGTGGGAGCCATATTATAAGAAACTCTTT. Amino acids: CALWEPYYKKLF.

As for this clone: Within the sample, other DNA sequences also encode this same CDR3. The chain combines TRGV2 with TRGJP1. Germline V gene sequence: CDR1 EGSNGY, CDR2 YDSYNSKV. Trimming took 1 base from V and 0 from J; bases not matched to a gene: 17. The CDR3 is 20 amino acids. The CDR3 nucleotides are TGTGCCACCTGGGACGGTCGAAATTTGACGGGGAATACCACTGGTTGGTTCAAGATATTT. It is translated as CATWDGRNLTGNTTGWFKIF.

This chain joins TRGV10 and TRGJP2. Being an ORF, TRGV10 has a function that is uncertain. V shed 8 bases, J shed 3 bases, and the junction held 7 bases outside the gene matches. The CDR3 consists of 14 residues. CDR3 DNA sequence: TGTGCTGCGTGGGATCCCGGTAGTGATTGGATCAAGACGTTT. Residues: CAAWDPGSDWIKTF.

The count of this clone is one. This sequence joins TRGV10 and TRGJ1 or TRGJ2. TRGV10 is designated an ORF whose function remains uncertain. The trim removed 8 bases at V and 12 bases at J, leaving 20 bases unmatched. The CDR3 extends over 14 amino acids. The CDR3 loop is CAAWVTLLLIMKLF. As DNA, the CDR3 is TGTGCTGCGTGGGTTACCTTATTATTAATAATGAAACTCTTT.

This chain links TRGV11 with TRGJ1 or TRGJ2. TRGV11 counts as an open reading frame of uncertain function. The V gene end was trimmed by 7 bases and the J gene end by 0 bases; junction bases not matched to a gene: 3. The CDR3 extends over 13 amino acids. Here the CDR3 DNA reads TGTGCCTGCTGGATCCAGAATTATTATAAGAAACTCTTT. Translated, it gives CACWIQNYYKKLF.

The rearrangement joins TRGV8 to TRGJ1 or TRGJ2. CDR1 and CDR2 from the germline V gene are VENAVY and YDSYNSRV. Trimming removed 5 bases from V and 13 bases from J; junction bases left unmatched: 20. The CDR3 runs to 14 residues. CDR3: CATWGCVGMIRKLF. Here the CDR3 DNA reads TGTGCCACCTGGGGCTGCGTGGGGATGATAAGAAAACTCTTT.

A note on this clone: TCRdb pairs this DNA with a much larger clone's protein that differs at residue 5, likely a read error; the protein shown was translated from the DNA. This sequence joins TRGV8 and TRGJ1 or TRGJ2. The trim removed 5 bases at V and 0 bases at J, leaving 16 bases unmatched. CDR1 and CDR2 from the germline V gene are VENAVY and YDSYNSRV. The CDR3 is made up of 17 amino acids. The DNA for the CDR3 is TGTGCCACCTGGGGTAGACTCCCTCCCTCGAATTATTATAAGAAACTCTTT. This sequence encodes CATWGRLPPSNYYKKLF.

This clone was detected only once. The V call is TRGV9, the J call TRGJ1 or TRGJ2. Germline V gene lookup returns CDR1 GITISATS and CDR2 ISYDGTV (reference sequence). V lost 0 bases to trimming and J lost 6 bases; unmatched junction nucleotides: 11. CDR3 size: 15 residues. The CDR3: CALWEVQMVGYKKLF. The CDR3 DNA is TGTGCCTTGTGGGAGGTGCAAATGGTCGGTTATAAGAAACTCTTT.

For the CDR3, the DNA is TGTGCTGCGTGGGATGGGCTCCCGTGGTTCGGTTTCAAGATATTT. This translates into CAAWDGLPWFGFKIF. The V and J genes are TRGV10 and TRGJP1. TRGV10 is reported as an ORF; its role is uncertain. After removal of 8 bases from V and 14 bases from J, the junction contained 21 bases not matched to a gene. The CDR3 consists of 15 residues.

This clone was counted a single time. This rearrangement joins TRGV10 to TRGJP1. TRGV10 belongs to the ORF category, with a function that is uncertain. The CDR3 contains 11 residues. The V gene end was trimmed by 11 bases and the J gene end by 13 bases; junction bases not matched to a gene: 11. CDR3 in DNA: TGTGCTGCGGTGCACGTGGTGTTCAAGATATTT. This sequence encodes CAAVHVVFKIF.

The J gene is TRGJ1 or TRGJ2, the V gene TRGV8. Looked up from germline, CDR1 is VENAVY and CDR2 is YDSYNSRV. The CDR3 extends over 11 amino acids. CDR3 amino acids: CAPEFYYKKLF. The CDR3 nucleotides are TGTGCACCTGAATTTTATTATAAGAAACTCTTT.

The chain links TRGV10 to TRGJP1. TRGV10 is an open reading frame, and its role is uncertain. The CDR3 spans 12 residues. V shed 8 bases, J shed 12 bases, and the junction held 10 bases outside the gene matches. The CDR3 nucleotides are TGTGCTGCGTGGGTCCCTCAGGGGTTCAAGATATTT. Its protein product is CAAWVPQGFKIF.

V gene TRGV3 combines with J gene TRGJ1 or TRGJ2. Unmatched junction bases numbered 14, after V lost 10 bases and J lost 11 bases. The CDR3 loop spans 11 amino acids. Germline V gene data show CDR1 as VTNTFY and CDR2 as YDVSTARD (reference sequence). CDR3 coding DNA: TGTGCCACTGGGACAGGCTTTGAGAAACTCTTT. Translating gives CATGTGFEKLF.

This chain links TRGV5P with TRGJ1 or TRGJ2. TRGV5P is tagged as a pseudogene. The CDR3 has 14 residues. Here the CDR3 DNA reads TGTGCCACCCTCCGGCTGGAGCCCTATTATAAGAAACTCTTT. It yields the protein CATLRLEPYYKKLF.

Only a few counts were recorded for this clone. TCRdb records a much larger clone's protein for this DNA, with a difference at residue 3 that likely arises from a read error; the protein given is the translation of the DNA. The chain recombines TRGV2 with TRGJP2. The CDR3 extends over 17 amino acids. CDR1 and CDR2 (germline): EGSNGY, YDSYNSKV. In DNA form, the CDR3 reads TGTGCCGCCTGGGACGGGCCGAGTGTAAGTAGTGATTGGATCAAGACGTTT. It specifies CAAWDGPSVSSDWIKTF.

By share of the sample, this clone is large. The genes are TRGV10 and TRGJP1. TRGV10 is an open reading frame, and its role is uncertain. The CDR3 has 18 residues. V shed 8 bases and J 4 bases; nucleotides not matched to a gene: 20. CDR3 nucleotide sequence: TGTGCTGCGTGGGATTATAGGCCCAGCTGGAACACTGGTTGGTTCAAGATATTT. Amino acid sequence: CAAWDYRPSWNTGWFKIF.

This clone was detected only a few times. TCRdb lists the protein of a much larger clone for this DNA, which differs at residue 9, so this is likely a read error; the protein given here is translated from the DNA itself. The chain is built from TRGV10 and TRGJP1. TRGV10 is an open reading frame, and its role is uncertain. This CDR3 comprises 12 residues. CDR3: CAACTTGWSKIF. In DNA, the CDR3 is TGTGCTGCGTGCACTACTGGTTGGTCCAAGATATTT.

This clone was seen more than once but under ten times. The rearrangement uses TRGV9 and TRGJ1 or TRGJ2. The V gene end was trimmed by 6 bases and the J gene end by 12 bases; junction bases not matched to a gene: 8. Germline CDR1 and CDR2: GITISATS and ISYDGTV (reference sequence). The CDR3 contains 10 residues. This CDR3 is CALWSLGKLF. CDR3 nucleotide sequence: TGTGCCTTGTGGTCCCTGGGGAAACTCTTT.

As regards this clone: TCRdb assigns this DNA the protein of a much larger clone, which departs from its translation at residue 6; this likely reflects a read error, and the protein shown comes from translating the DNA. V is TRGV3 and J is TRGJ1 or TRGJ2. Germline V gene lookup returns CDR1 VTNTFY and CDR2 YDVSTARD (reference sequence). The CDR3 contains 17 residues. V trimming: 3 bases; J trimming: 4 bases; junction bases outside the gene matches: 18. For the CDR3, the DNA is TGTGCCACCTGGGACCGAGTTTTAGTGGCTAAATATTATAAGAAACTCTTT. Residues: CATWDRVLVAKYYKKLF.

In its sample, this clone was seen a few times. The protein held in TCRdb is that of a much larger clone and does not match this DNA's translation at residue 9, likely because of a read error; the protein shown is translated from the DNA. This chain uses TRGV2 with TRGJ1 or TRGJ2. The CDR3 is 13 amino acids. Germline CDR1 reads EGSNGY; CDR2 reads YDSYNSKV. CDR3 amino acids: CATWDGSYHKKLF. CDR3 in DNA: TGTGCCACCTGGGACGGATCTTATCATAAGAAACTCTTT.

To note about this clone: The sample has other DNA sequences that encode this CDR3 too. The chain recombines TRGV2 with TRGJP2. The CDR3 is 14 residues long. Unmatched junction bases numbered 8, after V lost 10 bases and J lost 0 bases. Germline CDR1 and CDR2: EGSNGY and YDSYNSKV. The CDR3 DNA sequence: TGTGCCACTGGGACGGATAGTAGTGATTGGATCAAGACGTTT. Translated, it gives CATGTDSSDWIKTF.